Listed below are T cell receptor beta chains from one sample, sequenced in a study of cytomegalovirus exposure and HLA in healthy donors. Some clones are missing from TCRdb's copy, which holds only in-frame ones; the method was immunoSEQ multiplex PCR. The sample contains approximately 110,000 clones, roughly 66% of which appear only once. Sample: PBMCs. These receptors all come from a young woman in good health and CMV-seronegative. Each CDR3 is given with its conserved first and last residue.

V | CDR3
TRBV28 | CASSFGGATTDTQYF
TRBV2 | CASGGQFTDTQYF
TRBV27 | CASSKRGTGVGEAFF
TRBV4-1 | CASSQGLAGLPAYNEQFF
TRBV4-1 | CASSPGRTSVPKGGTGELFF
TRBV5-8 | CASSRDRRSYEQYF
TRBV19 | CASSIGVTGAYEQYF
TRBV15 | CATSRGSTGFGYTF
TRBV9 | CASSRDRAQETQYF
TRBV19 | CASSAGQVRYVSSPLHF
TRBV19 | CASISGQGNVWYF
TRBV30 | CAWSGTLYEQYF
TRBV7-2 | CASKGDRFDF
TRBV14 | CASSQGISGRGPTQYF